Detailed here is one TCR beta chain. Survey-level TCR beta sequencing used the immunoSEQ assay. This table comes from immunoSEQ multiplex PCR, and its TCRdb copy is limited to in-frame clones, with some not included. The table lists under 90,000 clones, roughly 95% of them singletons. The V gene end was trimmed by 6 bases and the J gene end by 9 bases; junction bases not matched to a gene: 20. The CDR3 has 17 amino acids. The germline CDR1 and CDR2 sequences are SQVTM and ANQGSEA. Material for sequencing was PBMCs. J is TRBJ2-1 and V is TRBV29-1; 10 bases line up with TRBD2. The receptor was derived from a man aged 35 to 55 with rheumatoid arthritis. CDR3 sequence: CSVVPPLAGVKRGEQFF. CDR3 sequence (DNA): TGCAGCGTGGTCCCCCCCCTAGCGGGAGTCAAACGGGGTGAGCAGTTCTTC.